The sequence of this TCR beta chain was determined in a study of blood T cell repertoires in COVID-19. On the study more broadly: COVID-19 samples from acute and convalescent phases originated in the United States, Italy and Spain. From T cells, B-cell-depleted T cells, or PBMCs came the material, which was cDNA or gDNA.

Original methodology: Nucleated cell number was recorded as an estimate derived from reference gene primer amplification. The data were produced by immunoSEQ multiplex PCR, yet TCRdb's version contains in-frame clones alone and is incomplete. That table is the source of V, J and clone size, and D and trimming were worked out from the DNA. The sample records roughly 250,000 clones, about 83% being singletons. The germline V and J ends were trimmed by 6 bases and 1 base, with 22 bases remaining between them. In germline, CDR1 is SNHLY, CDR2 FYNNEI. The CDR3 loop spans 17 amino acids. The V call is TRBV2, the J call TRBJ2-7, with unresolved D. The TCR comes from a middle-aged man with acute or convalescent COVID-19. Source material: peripheral blood. CDR3 in DNA: TGTGCCAGCAGATTCGACGAGGAACAACCAATGTCCTACGAGCAGTACTTC. Its protein is CASRFDEEQPMSYEQYF.